This T cell receptor (beta chain) was observed in a study of CDR3 diversity in severe acne. In regard to this clonotype: A read error is possible here, since a much larger clone lies one base away.

The CDR3 has 14 amino acids. The ends lost 5 bases at V and 9 bases at J; junction bases unmatched: 8. CDR1 is SGHRS, CDR2 YFSETQ, per germline. TCRdb itself ran the PCR reads through MiXCR, one entry per CDR3 protein. In the table there are roughly 100,000 distinct CDR3 sequences, 51% of which are singletons. The sequencing sample was made of blood. This TCR was recovered from a male donor with acne. V is TRBV5-1 and J is TRBJ2-1; 10 bases map to TRBD1. CDR3 residues: CASRRTGGGGEQFF. The CDR3 DNA follows: TGCGCCAGCAGAAGGACAGGGGGAGGGGGTGAGCAGTTCTTC.